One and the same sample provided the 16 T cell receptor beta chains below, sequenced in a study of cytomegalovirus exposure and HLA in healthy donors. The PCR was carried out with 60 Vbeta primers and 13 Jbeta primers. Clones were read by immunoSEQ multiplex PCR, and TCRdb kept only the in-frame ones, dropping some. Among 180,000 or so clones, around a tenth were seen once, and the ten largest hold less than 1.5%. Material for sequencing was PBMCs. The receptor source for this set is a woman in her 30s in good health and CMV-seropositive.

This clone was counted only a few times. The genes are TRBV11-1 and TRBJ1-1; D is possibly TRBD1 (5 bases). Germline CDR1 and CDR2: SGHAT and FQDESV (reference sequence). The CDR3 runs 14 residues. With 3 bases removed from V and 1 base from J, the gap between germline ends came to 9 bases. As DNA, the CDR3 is TGTGCCAGCAGCTTTAACAGGAGGAACACTGAAGCTTTCTTT. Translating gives CASSFNRRNTEAFF.

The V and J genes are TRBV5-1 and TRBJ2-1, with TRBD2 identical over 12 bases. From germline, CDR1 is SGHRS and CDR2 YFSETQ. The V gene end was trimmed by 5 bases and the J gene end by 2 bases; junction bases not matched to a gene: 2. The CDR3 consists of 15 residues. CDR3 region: CASRTSGSPYNEQFF. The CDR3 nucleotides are TGCGCCAGCAGGACTAGCGGGAGCCCCTACAATGAGCAGTTCTTC.

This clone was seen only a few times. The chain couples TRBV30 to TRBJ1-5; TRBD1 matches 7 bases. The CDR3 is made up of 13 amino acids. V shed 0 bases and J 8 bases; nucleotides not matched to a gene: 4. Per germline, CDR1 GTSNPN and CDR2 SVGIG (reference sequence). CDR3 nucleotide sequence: TGTGCCTGGAGTGTCAACGACAGGGAGCCCCAGCATTTT. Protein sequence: CAWSVNDREPQHF.

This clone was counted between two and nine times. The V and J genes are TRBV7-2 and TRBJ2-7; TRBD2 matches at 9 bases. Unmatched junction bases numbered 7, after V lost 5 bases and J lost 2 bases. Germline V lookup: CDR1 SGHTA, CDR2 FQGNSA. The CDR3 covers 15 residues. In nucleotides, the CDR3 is TGTGCCAGCAGCCACCGACTAGCGGAGCCCTACGAGCAGTACTTC. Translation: CASSHRLAEPYEQYF.

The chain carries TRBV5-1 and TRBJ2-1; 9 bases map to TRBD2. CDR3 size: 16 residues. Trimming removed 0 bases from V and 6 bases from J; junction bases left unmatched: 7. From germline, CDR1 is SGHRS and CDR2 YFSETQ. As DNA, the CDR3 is TGCGCCAGCAGCTTGGGATCGGCGGGAGGGGGCAATGAGCAGTTCTTC. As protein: CASSLGSAGGGNEQFF.

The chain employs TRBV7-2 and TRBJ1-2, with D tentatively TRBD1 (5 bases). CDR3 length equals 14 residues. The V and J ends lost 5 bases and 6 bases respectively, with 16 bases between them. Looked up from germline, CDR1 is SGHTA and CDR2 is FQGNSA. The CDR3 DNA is TGTGCCAGCAGCGATTATGCGGGGGTAGATGGCTACACCTTC. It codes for CASSDYAGVDGYTF.

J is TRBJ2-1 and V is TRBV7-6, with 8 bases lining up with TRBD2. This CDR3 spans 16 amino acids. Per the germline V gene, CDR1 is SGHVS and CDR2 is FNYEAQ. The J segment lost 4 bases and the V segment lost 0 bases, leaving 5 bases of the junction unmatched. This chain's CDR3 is CASSLASSGAYNEQFF. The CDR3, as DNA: TGTGCCAGCAGCTTAGCGAGTAGCGGGGCTTACAATGAGCAGTTCTTC.

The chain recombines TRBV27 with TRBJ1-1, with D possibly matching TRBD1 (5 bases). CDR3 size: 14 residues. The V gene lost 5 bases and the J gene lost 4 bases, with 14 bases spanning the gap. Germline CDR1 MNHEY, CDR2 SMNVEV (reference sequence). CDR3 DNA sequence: TGTGCCAGCAGTGCGGGGGGTTGGGTCACTGAAGCTTTCTTT. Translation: CASSAGGWVTEAFF.

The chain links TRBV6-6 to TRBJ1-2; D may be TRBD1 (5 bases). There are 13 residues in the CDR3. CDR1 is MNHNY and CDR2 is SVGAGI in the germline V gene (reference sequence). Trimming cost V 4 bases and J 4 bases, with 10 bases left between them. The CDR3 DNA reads TGTGCCAGCAGTTTCAGGGTGGGCTATGGCTACACCTTC. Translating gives CASSFRVGYGYTF.

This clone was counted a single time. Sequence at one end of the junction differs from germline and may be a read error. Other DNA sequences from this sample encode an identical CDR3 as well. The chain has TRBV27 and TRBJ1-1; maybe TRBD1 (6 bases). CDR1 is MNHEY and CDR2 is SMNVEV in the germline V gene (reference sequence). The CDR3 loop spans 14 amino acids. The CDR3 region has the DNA TGTGCCAGCAGTTTACAAGGACAGAACACTGAAGCCTTCTTT. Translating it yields CASSLQGQNTEAFF.

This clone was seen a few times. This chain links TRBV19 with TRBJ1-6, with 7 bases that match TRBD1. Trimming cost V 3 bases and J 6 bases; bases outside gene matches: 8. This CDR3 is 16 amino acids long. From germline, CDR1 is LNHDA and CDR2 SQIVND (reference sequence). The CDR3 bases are TGTGCCAGTAGTATCCGAGACAGGGAGTTTAATTCACCCCTCCACTTT. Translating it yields CASSIRDREFNSPLHF.

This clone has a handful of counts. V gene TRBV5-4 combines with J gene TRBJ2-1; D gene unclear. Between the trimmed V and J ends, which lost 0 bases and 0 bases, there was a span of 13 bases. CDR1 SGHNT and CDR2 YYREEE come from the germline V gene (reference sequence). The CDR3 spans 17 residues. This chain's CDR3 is CASSLGHTSSSYNEQFF. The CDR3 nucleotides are TGTGCCAGCAGCTTGGGACATACGTCGAGCTCCTACAATGAGCAGTTCTTC.

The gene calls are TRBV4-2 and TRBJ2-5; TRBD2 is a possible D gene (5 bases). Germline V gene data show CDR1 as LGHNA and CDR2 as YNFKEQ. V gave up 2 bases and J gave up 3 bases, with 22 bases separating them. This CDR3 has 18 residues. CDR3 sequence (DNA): TGTGCCAGCAGCCAAAGAGGGCTGGGCGAGACTGACAAAGAGACCCAGTACTTC. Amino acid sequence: CASSQRGLGETDKETQYF.

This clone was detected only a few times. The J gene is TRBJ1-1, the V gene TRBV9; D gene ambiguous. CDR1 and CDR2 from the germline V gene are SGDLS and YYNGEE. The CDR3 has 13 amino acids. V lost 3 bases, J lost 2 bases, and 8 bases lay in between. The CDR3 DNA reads TGTGCCAGCAGCGCCCTTATTAACACTGAAGCTTTCTTT. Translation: CASSALINTEAFF.

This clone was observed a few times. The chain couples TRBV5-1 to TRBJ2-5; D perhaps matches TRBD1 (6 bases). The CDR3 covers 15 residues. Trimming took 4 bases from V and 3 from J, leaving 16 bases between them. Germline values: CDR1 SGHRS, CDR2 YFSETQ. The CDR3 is CASSPGTSGEETQYF. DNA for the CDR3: TGCGCCAGCAGCCCCGGGACGTCAGGGGAAGAGACCCAGTACTTC.

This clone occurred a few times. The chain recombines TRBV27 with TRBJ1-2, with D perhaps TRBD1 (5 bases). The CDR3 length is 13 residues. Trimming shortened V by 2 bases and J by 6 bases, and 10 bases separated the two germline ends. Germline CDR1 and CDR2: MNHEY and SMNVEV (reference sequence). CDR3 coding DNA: TGTGCCAGCAGTTTACAGGGCTTCGATGGCTACACCTTC. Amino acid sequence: CASSLQGFDGYTF.